This T cell receptor (beta chain) appears in the sequencing data of a study of cytomegalovirus exposure and HLA in healthy donors. With 60 Vbeta and 13 Jbeta primers, the PCR was carried out. The table came from immunoSEQ multiplex PCR; TCRdb's copy has only in-frame clones and leaves some out. The sample has 150,000 or so clones, approximately 80% seen once. Sequencing used PBMCs. This sequence originates from a male donor in good health and CMV-seropositive.

CDR3 DNA sequence: TGCGCCAGCAGCTTGGGGGTAGCGGGAGTGGTAGATACGCAGTATTTT. Protein product: CASSLGVAGVVDTQYF. The chain carries TRBV5-1 and TRBJ2-3; 9 positions agree with TRBD2. The CDR3 loop spans 16 amino acids. Germline CDR1 is SGHRS and CDR2 is YFSETQ. Losses at the gene ends were 0 bases for V and 5 bases for J; bases not matched to a gene: 7.